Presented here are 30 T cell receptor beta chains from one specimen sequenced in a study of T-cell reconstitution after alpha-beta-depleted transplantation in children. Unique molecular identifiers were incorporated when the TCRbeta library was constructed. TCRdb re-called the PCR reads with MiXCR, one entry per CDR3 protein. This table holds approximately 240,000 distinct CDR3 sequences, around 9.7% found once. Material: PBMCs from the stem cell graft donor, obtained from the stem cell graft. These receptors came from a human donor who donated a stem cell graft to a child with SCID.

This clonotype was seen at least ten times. CDR3: CASSKPGQGASLAKNIQYF. For the CDR3, the DNA is TGTGCCAGCAGCAAACCGGGACAGGGGGCTTCCTTAGCCAAAAACATTCAGTACTTC. This chain connects TRBV21-1 to TRBJ2-4; the table's TRBD1 call for D was not verified on the DNA. TRBV21-1 is reported as a pseudogene. The CDR3 length is 19 residues.

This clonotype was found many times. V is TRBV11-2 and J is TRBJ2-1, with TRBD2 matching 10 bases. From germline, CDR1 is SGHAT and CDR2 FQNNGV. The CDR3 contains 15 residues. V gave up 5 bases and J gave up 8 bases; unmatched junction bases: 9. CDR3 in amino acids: CASSLLGLALYEQFF. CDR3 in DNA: TGTGCCAGCAGCCTCCTGGGACTAGCGTTATATGAGCAGTTCTTC.

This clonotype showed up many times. DNA for the CDR3: TGTGCCAGCACCAAAAGCATAGGGACTCAGACCCAGTACTTC. It encodes CASTKSIGTQTQYF. The chain combines TRBV28 with TRBJ2-5; D is perhaps TRBD2 (6 bases). Trimming pared 7 bases from V and 6 bases from J, leaving 18 bases between. In germline, CDR1 is MDHEN, CDR2 SYDVKM. The CDR3 covers 14 residues. Full variable domain (remainder filled in from reference TRBV28 and TRBJ2-5): DVKVTQSSRYLVKRTGEKVFLECVQDMDHENMFWYRQDPGLGLRLIYFSYDVKMKEKGDIPEGYSVSREKKERFSLILESASTNQTSMYLCASTKSIGTQTQYFGPGTRLLVL.

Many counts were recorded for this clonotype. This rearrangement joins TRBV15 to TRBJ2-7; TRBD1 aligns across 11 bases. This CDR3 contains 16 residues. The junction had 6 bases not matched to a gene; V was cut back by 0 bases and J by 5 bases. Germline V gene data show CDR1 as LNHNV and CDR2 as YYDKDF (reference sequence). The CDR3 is CATSREAGQGVDEQYF. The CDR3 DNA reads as TGTGCCACCAGCAGAGAGGCGGGACAGGGGGTCGACGAGCAGTACTTC.

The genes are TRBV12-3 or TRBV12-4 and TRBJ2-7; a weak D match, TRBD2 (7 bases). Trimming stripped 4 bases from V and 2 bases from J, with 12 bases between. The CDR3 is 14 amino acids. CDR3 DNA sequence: TGTGCCAGCAGTTCTAGGGGGAGGGCCTACGAGCAGTACTTC. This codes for CASSSRGRAYEQYF.

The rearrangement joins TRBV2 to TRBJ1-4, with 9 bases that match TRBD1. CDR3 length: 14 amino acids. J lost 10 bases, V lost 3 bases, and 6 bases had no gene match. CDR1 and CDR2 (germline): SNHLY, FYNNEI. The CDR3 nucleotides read TGTGCCAGCAGTGACCCGGGACAGGGACTAAAACTGTTTTTT. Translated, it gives CASSDPGQGLKLFF. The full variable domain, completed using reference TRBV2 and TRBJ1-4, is EPEVTQTPSHQVTQMGQEVILRCVPISNHLYFYWYRQILGQKVEFLVSFYNNEISEKSEIFDDQFSVERPDGSNFTLKIRSTKLEDSAMYFCASSDPGQGLKLFFGSGTQLSVL.

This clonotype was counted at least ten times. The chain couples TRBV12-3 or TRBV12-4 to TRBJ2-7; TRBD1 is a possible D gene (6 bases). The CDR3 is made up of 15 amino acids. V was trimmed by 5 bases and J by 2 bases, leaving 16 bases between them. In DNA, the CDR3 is TGTGCCAGCAGTAAAGAAACAGGGTTCGCCTACGAGCAGTACTTC. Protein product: CASSKETGFAYEQYF.

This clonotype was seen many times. CDR3 in DNA: TGCGCCAGCAGCCAAGATATCACAGCAGGGACACCAAACACCATATATTTT. Its protein product is CASSQDITAGTPNTIYF. The chain employs TRBV4-3 and TRBJ1-3; tentatively, D is TRBD1 (6 bases). The ends were cut back, 0 bases at V and 6 bases at J, with 18 bases in the middle. Germline V lookup: CDR1 LGHNA, CDR2 YSLEER. The CDR3 is 17 residues long.

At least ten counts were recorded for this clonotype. CDR3 amino acids: CASSSGRDSYNEQFF. DNA for the CDR3: TGTGCCAGCAGCTCCGGGCGGGACAGTTACAATGAGCAGTTCTTC. V is TRBV5-4 and J is TRBJ2-1; TRBD1 might be the D (7 bases). Germline V CDR1 and CDR2: SGHNT, YYREEE (reference sequence). The germline V and J ends were trimmed by 3 bases and 4 bases, with 14 bases remaining between them. This CDR3 contains 15 residues. Full variable domain (missing parts from reference TRBV5-4 and TRBJ2-1): ETGVTQSPTHLIKTRGQQVTLRCSSQSGHNTVSWYQQALGQGPQFIFQYYREEENGRGNFPPRFSGLQFPNYSSELNVNALELDDSALYLCASSSGRDSYNEQFFGPGTRLTVL.

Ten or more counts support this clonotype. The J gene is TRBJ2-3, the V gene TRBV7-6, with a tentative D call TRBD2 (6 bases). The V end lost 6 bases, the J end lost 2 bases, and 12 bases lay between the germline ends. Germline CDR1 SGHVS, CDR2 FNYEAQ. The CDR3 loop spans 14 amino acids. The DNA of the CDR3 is TGTGCCAGCAGTCCCGGACTATCCACAGATACGCAGTATTTT. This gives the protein CASSPGLSTDTQYF.

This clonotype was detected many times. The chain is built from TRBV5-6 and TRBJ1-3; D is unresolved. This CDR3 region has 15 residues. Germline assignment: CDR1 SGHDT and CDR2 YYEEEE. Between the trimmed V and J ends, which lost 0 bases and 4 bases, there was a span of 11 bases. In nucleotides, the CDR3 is TGTGCCAGCAGCTTGGACCCTCTCTCGGGAAACACCATATATTTT. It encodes CASSLDPLSGNTIYF.

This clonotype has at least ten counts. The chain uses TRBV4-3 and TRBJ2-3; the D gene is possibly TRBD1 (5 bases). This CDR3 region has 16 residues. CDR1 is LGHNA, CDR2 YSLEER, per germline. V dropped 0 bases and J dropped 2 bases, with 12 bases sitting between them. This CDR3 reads CASSQDGAGVTDTQYF. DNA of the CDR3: TGCGCCAGCAGCCAAGATGGGGCAGGTGTCACAGATACGCAGTATTTT.

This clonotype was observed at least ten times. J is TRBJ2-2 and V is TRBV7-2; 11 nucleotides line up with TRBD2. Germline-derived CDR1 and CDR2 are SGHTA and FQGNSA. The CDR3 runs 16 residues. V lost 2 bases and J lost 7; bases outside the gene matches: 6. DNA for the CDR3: TGTGCCAGCAGCTTACTTAGCGGGGGGGCAAACGGGGAGCTGTTTTTT. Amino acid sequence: CASSLLSGGANGELFF. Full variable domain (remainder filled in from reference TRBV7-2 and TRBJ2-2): GAGVSQSPSNKVTEKGKDVELRCDPISGHTALYWYRQSLGQGLEFLIYFQGNSAPDKSGLPSDRFSAERTGGSVSTLTIQRTQQEDSAVYLCASSLLSGGANGELFFGEGSRLTVL.

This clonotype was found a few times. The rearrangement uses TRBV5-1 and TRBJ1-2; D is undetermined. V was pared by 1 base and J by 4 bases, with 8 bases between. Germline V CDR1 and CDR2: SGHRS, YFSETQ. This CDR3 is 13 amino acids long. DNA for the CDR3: TGCGCCAGCAGCTTGAGTACGGGCTATGGCTACACCTTC. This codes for CASSLSTGYGYTF. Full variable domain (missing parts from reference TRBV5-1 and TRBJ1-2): KAGVTQTPRYLIKTRGQQVTLSCSPISGHRSVSWYQQTPGQGLQFLFEYFSETQRNKGNFPGRFSGRQFSNSRSEMNVSTLELGDSALYLCASSLSTGYGYTFGSGTRLTVV.

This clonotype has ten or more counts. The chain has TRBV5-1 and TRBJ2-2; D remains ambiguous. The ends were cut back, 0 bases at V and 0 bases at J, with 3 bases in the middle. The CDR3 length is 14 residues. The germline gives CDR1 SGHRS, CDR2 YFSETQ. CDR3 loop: CASSLVSNTGELFF. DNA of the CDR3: TGCGCCAGCAGCTTGGTCTCGAACACCGGGGAGCTGTTTTTT.

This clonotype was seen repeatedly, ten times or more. CDR3 sequence (DNA): TGTGCCAGCAGTTTCTGGGGCCTCGGGGAGCTGTTTTTT. Residues: CASSFWGLGELFF. The chain combines TRBV12-3 or TRBV12-4 with TRBJ2-2, with TRBD1 as a possible D gene (5 bases). Trimming stripped 3 bases from V and 7 bases from J, with 9 bases between. The length of the CDR3 is 13 residues.

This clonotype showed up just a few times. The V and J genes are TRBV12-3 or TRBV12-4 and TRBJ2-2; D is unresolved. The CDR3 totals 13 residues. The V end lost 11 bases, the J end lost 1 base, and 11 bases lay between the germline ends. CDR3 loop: CAVGRQNTGELFF. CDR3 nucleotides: TGTGCCGTCGGGCGGCAGAACACCGGGGAGCTGTTTTTT.

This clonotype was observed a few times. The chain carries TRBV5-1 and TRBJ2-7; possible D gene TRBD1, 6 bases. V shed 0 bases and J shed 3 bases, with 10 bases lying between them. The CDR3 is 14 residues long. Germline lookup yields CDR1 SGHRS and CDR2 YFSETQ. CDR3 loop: CASSLVGGGYEQYF. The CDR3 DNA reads TGCGCCAGCAGCTTGGTTGGGGGCGGCTACGAGCAGTACTTC.

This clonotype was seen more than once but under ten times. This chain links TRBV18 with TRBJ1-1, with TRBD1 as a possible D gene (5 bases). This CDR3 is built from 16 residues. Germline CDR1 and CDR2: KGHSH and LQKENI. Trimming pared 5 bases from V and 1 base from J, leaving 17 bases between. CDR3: CASSIWGGAANTEAFF. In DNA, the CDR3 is TGTGCCAGCTCAATATGGGGTGGGGCGGCGAACACTGAAGCTTTCTTT.

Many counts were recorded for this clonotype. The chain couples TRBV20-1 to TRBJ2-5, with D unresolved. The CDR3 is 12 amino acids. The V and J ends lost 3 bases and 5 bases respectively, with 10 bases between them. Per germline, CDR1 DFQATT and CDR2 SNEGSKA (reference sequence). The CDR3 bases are TGCAGTGCTAGCAAGCGTAGGGAGACCCAGTACTTC. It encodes CSASKRRETQYF.

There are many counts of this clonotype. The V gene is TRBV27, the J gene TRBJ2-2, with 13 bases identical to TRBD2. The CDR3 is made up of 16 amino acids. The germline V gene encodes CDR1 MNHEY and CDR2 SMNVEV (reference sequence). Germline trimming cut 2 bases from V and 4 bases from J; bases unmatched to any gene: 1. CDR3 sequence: CASSLTSGGVTGELFF. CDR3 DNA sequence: TGTGCCAGCAGTTTAACTAGCGGGGGGGTCACCGGGGAGCTGTTTTTT.

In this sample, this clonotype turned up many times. As DNA, the CDR3 is TGTGCCACCAGTGAGAAAATCGGACAGTCTTTACAAGAGACCCAGTACTTC. This translates into CATSEKIGQSLQETQYF. The chain links TRBV24-1 to TRBJ2-5, with D perhaps TRBD1 (6 bases). The CDR3 length is 17 residues. Trimming took off 4 bases at V and 2 bases at J, with 19 bases between the two ends. CDR1 is KGHDR and CDR2 is SFDVKD in the germline V gene.

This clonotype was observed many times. In DNA form, the CDR3 reads TGCGCCAGCAGCCAAGAAGGGTGGGGACTAGCCCACGGGGAGCTGTTTTTT. This codes for CASSQEGWGLAHGELFF. The chain uses TRBV4-1 and TRBJ2-2, with 9 bases aligning to TRBD2. The germline V gene encodes CDR1 MGHRA and CDR2 YSYEKL. The length of the CDR3 is 17 residues. J lost 7 bases, V lost 0 bases, and 9 bases had no gene match.

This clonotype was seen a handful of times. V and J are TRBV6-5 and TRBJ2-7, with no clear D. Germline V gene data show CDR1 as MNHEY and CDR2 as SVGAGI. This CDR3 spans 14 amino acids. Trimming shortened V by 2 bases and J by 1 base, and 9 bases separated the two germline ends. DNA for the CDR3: TGTGCCAGCAGTTACAGGTCGGTTTCCTACGAGCAGTACTTC. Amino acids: CASSYRSVSYEQYF.

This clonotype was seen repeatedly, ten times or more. The CDR3: CASDEDSSQPQHF. CDR3 DNA sequence: TGTGCCAGTGACGAGGACAGTAGTCAGCCCCAGCATTTT. The J gene is TRBJ1-5, the V gene TRBV2, with TRBD1 as a possible D gene (6 bases). Trimming removed 9 bases from V and 6 bases from J, with 15 bases in between. The CDR3 is made up of 13 amino acids. Germline V gene data show CDR1 as SNHLY and CDR2 as FYNNEI.

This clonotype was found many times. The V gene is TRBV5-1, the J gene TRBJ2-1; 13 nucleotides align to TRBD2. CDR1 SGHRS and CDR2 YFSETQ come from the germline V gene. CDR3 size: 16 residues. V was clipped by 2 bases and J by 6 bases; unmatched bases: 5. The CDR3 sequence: CASSFKLAGGINEQFF. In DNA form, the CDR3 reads TGCGCCAGCAGCTTTAAACTAGCGGGGGGGATCAATGAGCAGTTCTTC.

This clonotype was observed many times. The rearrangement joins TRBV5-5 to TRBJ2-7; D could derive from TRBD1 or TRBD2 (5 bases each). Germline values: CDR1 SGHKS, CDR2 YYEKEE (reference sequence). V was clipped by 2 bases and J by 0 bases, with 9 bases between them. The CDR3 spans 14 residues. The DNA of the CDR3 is TGTGCCAGCAGCTTACGGGACCTCTCCTACGAGCAGTACTTC. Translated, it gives CASSLRDLSYEQYF.

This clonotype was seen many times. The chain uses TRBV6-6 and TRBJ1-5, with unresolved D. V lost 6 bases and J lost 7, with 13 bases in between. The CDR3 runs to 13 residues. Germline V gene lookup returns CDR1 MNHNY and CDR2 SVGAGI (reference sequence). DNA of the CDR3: TGTGCCAGCAGGCCTGGTCAGAGGCAGCCCCAGCATTTT. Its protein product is CASRPGQRQPQHF.

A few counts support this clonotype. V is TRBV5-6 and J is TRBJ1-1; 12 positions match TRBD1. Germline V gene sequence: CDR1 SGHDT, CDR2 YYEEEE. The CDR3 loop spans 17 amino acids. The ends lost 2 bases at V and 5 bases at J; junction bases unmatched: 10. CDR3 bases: TGTGCCAGCAGCTTCTTCCGGGACAGGGGGCGGGGGACTGAAGCTTTCTTT. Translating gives CASSFFRDRGRGTEAFF.

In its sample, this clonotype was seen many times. CDR3 sequence: CASSLTYGGLSTGELFF. The DNA of the CDR3 is TGTGCCAGCAGCTTAACGTATGGGGGGCTGAGCACCGGGGAGCTGTTTTTT. The chain is built from TRBV7-3 and TRBJ2-2; D might be TRBD1 or TRBD2, each matching 6 bases. The CDR3 is 17 residues long. Trimming left V 0 bases short and J 4 bases short, with 15 bases between. Germline CDR1 and CDR2: SGHTA and FQGTGA.